The clone carrying this T cell receptor beta chain was counted a few times. The antigen remains undetermined. These data originate in a study of T-cell memory formation after mild COVID-19. From germline, CDR1 is MNHEY and CDR2 SVGEGT. V was trimmed by 2 bases and J by 5 bases, leaving 4 bases between them. The CDR3 is 12 amino acids. With constant-segment primers, 5'RACE yielded cDNA libraries of TCR alpha and TCR beta that carried sample barcodes and UMIs. MiXCR, applied by TCRdb to the 5' RACE reads, yields one record per CDR3 protein. This table holds roughly 310,000 distinct CDR3 sequences, around 15% found once. General study findings and limits: Unconfirmed was the SARS-CoV-2 specificity of second-wave clones that peaked on day 37.

The sequence derives from a man between 18 and 29 years old who had mild COVID-19 (a few samples of this study predate the infection). Cell type and time point are not known. Sequences were obtained from PBMCs or a T cell subset sorted from them (not recorded which). J is TRBJ2-1 and V is TRBV6-2 or TRBV6-3; D is ambiguous. In nucleotides, the CDR3 is TGTGCCAGCAGTTACAGGGACAATGAGCAGTTCTTC. It encodes CASSYRDNEQFF.